This T cell receptor beta chain was identified in a study of shared clonotypes between healthy human individuals. Only in-frame clones appear in the TCRdb table, and some are missing; sequencing was by immunoSEQ multiplex PCR. The sample contains roughly 2.5 million clones, more than 80% of which appear only once. The CDR3 is made up of 12 amino acids. Per the germline V gene, CDR1 is MDHEN and CDR2 is SYDVKM. V shed 6 bases and J shed 0 bases, with 5 bases lying between them. The V and J genes are TRBV28 and TRBJ1-2; D not resolved. The sample consisted of naive CD4+ T cells sorted from blood. Subset indicated: CD45RA+ positively selected. This receptor was obtained from a man aged 18 to 29 in good health. The CDR3 DNA reads as TGTGCCAGCAGAACACCTAACTATGGCTACACCTTC. This translates into CASRTPNYGYTF.